This T cell receptor beta chain was profiled in a study of T cell responses to AZD1222 COVID-19 vaccine. Per the germline V gene, CDR1 is SGHVS and CDR2 is FQNEAQ. With 5 bases clipped from V and 1 base from J, the junction kept 10 bases outside the gene matches. CDR3 length equals 16 residues. Comment on this clone: What it binds is not known.

Study conclusions and caveats: Seropositive AZD1222 recipients at baseline numbered only five to seven. Compared with day 0, the breadth and depth of the Spike-specific TCR repertoire rose significantly after two doses of AZD1222. Repertoires were obtained only post-peak T cell response.

This table comes from immunoSEQ multiplex PCR, and its TCRdb copy is limited to in-frame clones, with some not included. The table includes over 150,000 clones, approximately 92% detected once. The sample in question was peripheral blood, obtained 28 days after the second dose of the MenACWY control vaccine. This sequence was found in an adult who received the MenACWY meningococcal vaccine as a control. The chain couples TRBV7-8 to TRBJ1-2; the match to TRBD1 covers 7 bases. CDR3 in amino acids: CASSTTTGESNYGYTF. The DNA for the CDR3 is TGTGCCAGCAGCACAACTACAGGGGAGAGTAACTATGGCTACACCTTC.